The entry below describes one T cell receptor (beta chain). The data were produced by immunoSEQ multiplex PCR, yet TCRdb's version contains in-frame clones alone and is incomplete. The sample contains about 160,000 clones, over 90% of which appear only once. This sample is drawn from a study of blood T cell repertoires in COVID-19. Study overall: Some COVID-19 samples were acute and others convalescent; all came from the United States, Italy and Spain.

The material sequenced was peripheral blood. This sequence was found in a woman aged 55-70 years with COVID-19, enrolled during active disease.

The CDR3 spells CASSHRDTGELFF. CDR3 nucleotide sequence: TGTGCCAGCTCACACAGGGACACCGGGGAGCTGTTTTTT. The V and J genes are TRBV18 and TRBJ2-2; D is possibly TRBD1 (6 bases). Germline values: CDR1 KGHSH, CDR2 LQKENI. This CDR3 spans 13 amino acids. V was trimmed by 4 bases and J by 3 bases, leaving 6 bases between them.